This T cell receptor beta chain stems from a study of T-cell reconstitution after alpha-beta-depleted transplantation in children. Deletions cut 2 bases from V and 12 bases from J, with 10 bases between. This CDR3 comprises 11 residues. Germline lookup yields CDR1 MNHEY and CDR2 SVGAGI. Study results and limitations: A year had passed since transplant, and T-cell counts and diversity by then came mostly from newly produced T cells.

This clonotype was seen at least ten times. Antigen unknown. TCRbeta library preparation incorporated unique molecular identifiers. MiXCR, applied by TCRdb to the PCR reads, yields one record per CDR3 protein. Seen here are fewer than 350,000 distinct CDR3 sequences, over 9.5% observed once, and the top ten hold over 6%. This sample comprised PBMCs, obtained before TCRalphabeta/CD19-depleted stem cell transplant. The clonotype comes from a boy younger than two with acute myeloid leukemia, due to receive a stem cell transplant. This chain uses TRBV6-5 with TRBJ1-2; D gene ambiguous. CDR3 in amino acids: CASSYDGRHTF. The DNA of the CDR3 is TGTGCCAGCAGTTACGATGGCAGGCACACCTTC.